This TCR beta chain was retrieved from a study of T cell repertoires in cytomegalovirus infection. Study-wide results and limits: In two of eight donors, the top clonotype was HLA-C-restricted CMV-specific.

MiXCR, applied by TCRdb to the reads, yields one record per CDR3 protein. Among about half a million distinct CDR3 sequences, about 33% were seen once, and the ten largest hold roughly 15%. Regarding this clonotype: What it binds is not known.

The CDR3 is 14 residues long. J was trimmed by 2 bases and V by 5 bases; bases with no gene match: 3. The germline V gene encodes CDR1 GTSNPN and CDR2 SVGIG (reference sequence). The source was cultured PBMCs, collected from culture after CMV antigen stimulation. V is TRBV30 and J is TRBJ2-6; 7 positions agree with TRBD1. This clonotype was obtained from a human donor in good health (CMV status not recorded). Some clones in this sample may be carry-over from other donors' samples. CDR3 sequence (DNA): TGTGCCTGGGACAGGGAGACTGGGGCCAACGTCCTGACTTTC. Residues: CAWDRETGANVLTF.